Presented here are 5 T cell receptor beta chains from one specimen sequenced in a study of blood T cell repertoires in COVID-19. This table comes from immunoSEQ multiplex PCR, and its TCRdb copy is limited to in-frame clones, with some not included. The table lists around 270,000 clones, 80% to 90% of them singletons. What was sequenced was PBMCs or T cells enriched from blood (not recorded which). These receptors came from a woman aged 25 to 39 who had recovered from COVID-19.

This rearrangement joins TRBV13 to TRBJ1-1; no clear D gene. The CDR3 totals 16 residues. V was shortened by 3 bases and J by 4 bases, with 18 bases between the two germline ends. The germline CDR1 and CDR2 sequences are PRHDT and FYEKMQ (reference sequence). As DNA, the CDR3 is TGTGCCAGCAGCTTTTCTTTATCCCAGATCTCCACTGAAGCTTTCTTT. It encodes CASSFSLSQISTEAFF. Full variable domain (missing parts from reference TRBV13 and TRBJ1-1): AAGVIQSPRHLIKEKRETATLKCYPIPRHDTVYWYQQGPGQDPQFLISFYEKMQSDKGSIPDRFSAQQFSDYHSELNMSSLELGDSALYFCASSFSLSQISTEAFFGQGTRLTVV.

J is TRBJ1-6 and V is TRBV11-2, with 7 bases aligning to TRBD1. Germline lookup yields CDR1 SGHAT and CDR2 FQNNGV. This CDR3 has 18 residues. V trimming: 3 bases; J trimming: 5 bases; junction bases outside the gene matches: 13. CDR3 DNA: TGTGCCAGCAGCTTGGGCTATCACAGAGGGACAGATAATTCACCCCTCCACTTT. As protein: CASSLGYHRGTDNSPLHF.

V gene TRBV6-1 combines with J gene TRBJ1-4, with a possible D match to TRBD1 (6 bases). V lost 4 bases to trimming and J lost 3 bases, with 21 bases between them. The CDR3 loop spans 18 amino acids. CDR1 is MNHNS and CDR2 is SASEGT in the germline V gene. The DNA for the CDR3 is TGTGCCAGCAGTGGGTTACAGGGTAGTAAAGGAGCTAATGAAAAACTGTTTTTT. The encoded protein is CASSGLQGSKGANEKLFF.

The chain is built from TRBV28 and TRBJ1-2; D unclear. V gave up 6 bases and J gave up 8 bases, with 13 bases separating them. CDR1 and CDR2 from the germline V gene are MDHEN and SYDVKM. This CDR3 spans 12 amino acids. The DNA for the CDR3 is TGTGCCAGCAGCCCCCTGGTGCGGGGCTACACCTTC. Amino acid sequence: CASSPLVRGYTF.

This sequence joins TRBV5-1 and TRBJ1-2, with 9 bases aligning to TRBD1. Germline assignment: CDR1 SGHRS and CDR2 YFSETQ. The CDR3 consists of 15 residues. V gave up 7 bases and J gave up 5 bases; unmatched junction bases: 12. The DNA of the CDR3 is TGCGCCAGCCGGGACCCGGGACAGGGCGGATATGGCTACACCTTC. The encoded protein is CASRDPGQGGYGYTF.